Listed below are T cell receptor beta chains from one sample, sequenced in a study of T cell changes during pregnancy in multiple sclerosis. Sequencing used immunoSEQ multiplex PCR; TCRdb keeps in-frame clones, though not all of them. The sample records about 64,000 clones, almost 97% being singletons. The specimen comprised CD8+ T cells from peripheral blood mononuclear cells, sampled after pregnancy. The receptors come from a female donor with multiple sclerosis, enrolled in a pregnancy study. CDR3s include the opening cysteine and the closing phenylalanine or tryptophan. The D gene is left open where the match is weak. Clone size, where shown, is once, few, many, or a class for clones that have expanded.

CDR3nt: TGTGCCAGCTCACCAACGCAGGGGGCGCATAGGGAGACCCAGTACTTC; CDR3aa: CASSPTQGAHRETQYF; v_gene: TRBV18; abundance: once; d_gene: TRBD1; j_gene: TRBJ2-5
CDR3nt: TGTGCCAGTAGTTTACCCCACAGGGAAGAGACCCAGTACTTC; CDR3aa: CASSLPHREETQYF; v_gene: TRBV19; abundance: NA; d_gene: NA; j_gene: TRBJ2-5
CDR3nt: TGTGCCAGCAGTGAATGGGGGTTGGGACAGGGAAGCACAGATACGCAGTATTTT; CDR3aa: CASSEWGLGQGSTDTQYF; v_gene: TRBV6-1; abundance: NA; d_gene: TRBD1; j_gene: TRBJ2-3
CDR3nt: TGTGCCAGCAGCTCTAGGCCAGCGGGAGGGTACAATGAGCAGTTCTTC; CDR3aa: CASSSRPAGGYNEQFF; v_gene: TRBV11-1; abundance: NA; d_gene: TRBD2; j_gene: TRBJ2-1
CDR3nt: TGTGCCAGCAGCTCCAGGGGGGACACCGGGGAGCTGTTTTTT; CDR3aa: CASSSRGDTGELFF; v_gene: TRBV7-9; abundance: NA; d_gene: NA; j_gene: TRBJ2-2
CDR3nt: TGTGCCAGCACCCCAACGACAGGGGGATTTGGAAACACCATATATTTT; CDR3aa: CASTPTTGGFGNTIYF; v_gene: TRBV2; abundance: NA; d_gene: TRBD1; j_gene: TRBJ1-3
CDR3nt: TGTGCCAGCAGCTTAGGGGGGGGGCTCTCCTACGAGCAGTACTTC; CDR3aa: CASSLGGGLSYEQYF; v_gene: TRBV7-6; abundance: NA; d_gene: NA; j_gene: TRBJ2-7
CDR3nt: TGTGCCAGCAGATACACAGGGAATGGGAGGCCCCAGCATTTT; CDR3aa: CASRYTGNGRPQHF; v_gene: TRBV28; abundance: NA; d_gene: NA; j_gene: TRBJ1-5
CDR3nt: TGTGCCAGCAGCTTGCACGGAGGGCCCCAGCATTTT; CDR3aa: CASSLHGGPQHF; v_gene: TRBV7-9; abundance: NA; d_gene: NA; j_gene: TRBJ1-5
CDR3nt: TGTGCCAGCTCACCACCAGAAGAGGGGGCGGAAGAGACCCAGTACTTC; CDR3aa: CASSPPEEGAEETQYF; v_gene: TRBV18; abundance: NA; d_gene: TRBD1; j_gene: TRBJ2-5
CDR3nt: TGTGCCAGCAGCATCACAGGGGGCAATCACGTATCGGATGGCTACACCTTC; CDR3aa: CASSITGGNHVSDGYTF; v_gene: TRBV7-9; abundance: NA; d_gene: TRBD1; j_gene: TRBJ1-2
CDR3nt: TGTGCCAGTACCCTAGGACAGGGGAGTATTCAGCCCCAGCATTTT; CDR3aa: CASTLGQGSIQPQHF; v_gene: TRBV19; abundance: NA; d_gene: TRBD1; j_gene: TRBJ1-5
CDR3nt: TGTGCCACCCTAGCGGGAGAGTCCTACAATGAGCAGTTCTTC; CDR3aa: CATLAGESYNEQFF; v_gene: TRBV28; abundance: NA; d_gene: TRBD2; j_gene: TRBJ2-1
CDR3nt: TGTGCCAGCAGTTTAATAGGGAGGCCGGAGACCCAGTACTTC; CDR3aa: CASSLIGRPETQYF; v_gene: TRBV27; abundance: NA; d_gene: NA; j_gene: TRBJ2-5
CDR3nt: TGTGCCAGCAGCTTATATCCCGGGACTAGCGGGAGCTATGAGCAGTTCTTC; CDR3aa: CASSLYPGTSGSYEQFF; v_gene: TRBV7-6; abundance: NA; d_gene: TRBD2; j_gene: TRBJ2-1
CDR3nt: TGTGCCAGCAGTTCTCGAGAGGACACCGGGGAGCTGTTTTTT; CDR3aa: CASSSREDTGELFF; v_gene: TRBV13; abundance: NA; d_gene: NA; j_gene: TRBJ2-2
CDR3nt: TGTGCCAGCAGTGGGGAGGGAGTCCTTTACGAGCAGTACTTC; CDR3aa: CASSGEGVLYEQYF; v_gene: TRBV6-1; abundance: NA; d_gene: TRBD2; j_gene: TRBJ2-7
CDR3nt: TGTGCCTGGAACCTTGAGACATTGGGGAACACTGAAGCTTTCTTT; CDR3aa: CAWNLETLGNTEAFF; v_gene: TRBV30; abundance: few; d_gene: NA; j_gene: TRBJ1-1
CDR3nt: TGTGCCAGCAGCCCGGGACAGGGGGAGAATGGCTACACCTTC; CDR3aa: CASSPGQGENGYTF; v_gene: TRBV7-9; abundance: NA; d_gene: TRBD1; j_gene: TRBJ1-2
CDR3nt: TGTGCCAGCAGCTCTACCCCGGGACTACTCGATACGCAGTATTTT; CDR3aa: CASSSTPGLLDTQYF; v_gene: TRBV7-6; abundance: NA; d_gene: TRBD2; j_gene: TRBJ2-3
CDR3nt: TGTGCTAGCAGCTTAGAGGGGCTACTAGCGGGGCCCTTCTACGAGCAGTACTTC; CDR3aa: CASSLEGLLAGPFYEQYF; v_gene: TRBV7-7; abundance: NA; d_gene: TRBD2; j_gene: TRBJ2-7
CDR3nt: TGCGCCAGCAGCCGGGAGGGCACCGGGGAGCTGTTTTTT; CDR3aa: CASSREGTGELFF; v_gene: TRBV5-1; abundance: NA; d_gene: TRBD2; j_gene: TRBJ2-2
CDR3nt: TGTGCCAGCAGCTCGTGGGGGGGAAACACCGGGGAGCTGTTTTTT; CDR3aa: CASSSWGGNTGELFF; v_gene: TRBV7-9; abundance: NA; d_gene: TRBD2; j_gene: TRBJ2-2
CDR3nt: TGTGCCAGCAGCTTGACAGGGGATTCACCCCTCCACTTT; CDR3aa: CASSLTGDSPLHF; v_gene: TRBV5-4; abundance: NA; d_gene: TRBD1; j_gene: TRBJ1-6
CDR3nt: TGTGCCAGTAGGCTACAGACCGGGGAGCTGTTTTTT; CDR3aa: CASRLQTGELFF; v_gene: TRBV19; abundance: NA; d_gene: NA; j_gene: TRBJ2-2
CDR3nt: TGCAGCGTTGCACTAGTGGTCAATGAGCAGTTCTTC; CDR3aa: CSVALVVNEQFF; v_gene: TRBV29-1; abundance: NA; d_gene: NA; j_gene: TRBJ2-1
CDR3nt: TGTGCCAGCAGTTTCTCACAGGGGGGTTACGAGCAGTACTTC; CDR3aa: CASSFSQGGYEQYF; v_gene: TRBV27; abundance: NA; d_gene: TRBD1; j_gene: TRBJ2-7
CDR3nt: TGTGCCAGCAGTTCCTACCTGACTAGCGGGAGGGAAGATACGCAGTATTTT; CDR3aa: CASSSYLTSGREDTQYF; v_gene: TRBV27; abundance: NA; d_gene: TRBD2; j_gene: TRBJ2-3
CDR3nt: TGTGCCAGCAGTGGGACAGGGGGCCGGTCAGATACGCAGTATTTT; CDR3aa: CASSGTGGRSDTQYF; v_gene: TRBV6-1; abundance: NA; d_gene: TRBD1; j_gene: TRBJ2-3
CDR3nt: TGTGCCAGCAGTTCGGGACAGTTCTACGAGCAGTACTTC; CDR3aa: CASSSGQFYEQYF; v_gene: TRBV27; abundance: NA; d_gene: TRBD1; j_gene: TRBJ2-7
CDR3nt: TGTGCCAGCAGCCCAGGGATCTCGGCCTACGAGCAGTACTTC; CDR3aa: CASSPGISAYEQYF; v_gene: TRBV5-6; abundance: NA; d_gene: NA; j_gene: TRBJ2-7
CDR3nt: TGTGCCAGCAATAGGGGGAACCAAGAGACCCAGTACTTC; CDR3aa: CASNRGNQETQYF; v_gene: TRBV7-9; abundance: NA; d_gene: NA; j_gene: TRBJ2-5
CDR3nt: TGTGCCAGCAGCTTGGCCCCCGGGGGTGATCAGCCCCAGCATTTT; CDR3aa: CASSLAPGGDQPQHF; v_gene: TRBV5-6; abundance: once; d_gene: NA; j_gene: TRBJ1-5
CDR3nt: TGTGCCAGCAGCCCGGCGGATGGCCCCTACCGCAATGAGCAGTTCTTC; CDR3aa: CASSPADGPYRNEQFF; v_gene: TRBV14; abundance: NA; d_gene: NA; j_gene: TRBJ2-1
CDR3nt: TGTGCCAGCAGTCCCCGCCCGGTCCCCGATGAGCAGTTCTTC; CDR3aa: CASSPRPVPDEQFF; v_gene: TRBV27; abundance: NA; d_gene: NA; j_gene: TRBJ2-1
CDR3nt: TGTGCCAGCAGTTTATCGGGCAGTTCTTTTTACGAGCAGTACTTC; CDR3aa: CASSLSGSSFYEQYF; v_gene: TRBV27; abundance: NA; d_gene: NA; j_gene: TRBJ2-7
CDR3nt: TGCGCCAGCAGCCAGGCGGATACCACAGATACGCAGTATTTT; CDR3aa: CASSQADTTDTQYF; v_gene: TRBV4-3; abundance: NA; d_gene: NA; j_gene: TRBJ2-3